A selection of T cell receptor beta chains follows, all from one sample in a study of T cell responses to AZD1222 COVID-19 vaccine. Sequenced by immunoSEQ multiplex PCR; TCRdb stores in-frame clones only, minus some. This sample yields some 130,000 clones, of which approximately 90% are seen a single time; roughly 2% belongs to the top ten. The starting material was peripheral blood, obtained on day 0 of AZD1222 vaccination. These receptors came from an adult in good health. The CDR3 runs from the conserved cysteine through the conserved F or W. Each record gives: J gene, D gene, V gene, CDR3 length, clone size, CDR3 protein, CDR3 DNA. A D gene is named only where the DNA matches it firmly. Only some rows state a clone size, as once, few, many or a class for expanded clones.

J gene: TRBJ2-3
D gene: TRBD2
V gene: TRBV9
CDR3 length: 19
clone size: NA
CDR3 protein: CASSVDTGRLAGDGDTQYF
CDR3 DNA: TGTGCCAGCAGCGTAGATACGGGAAGACTAGCGGGGGATGGAGATACGCAGTATTTT

J gene: TRBJ2-1
D gene: NA
V gene: TRBV7-9
CDR3 length: 14
clone size: NA
CDR3 protein: CASSPPTSYNEQFF
CDR3 DNA: TGTGCCAGCAGCCCACCTACCTCCTACAATGAGCAGTTCTTC

J gene: TRBJ2-7
D gene: NA
V gene: TRBV6-1
CDR3 length: 13
clone size: NA
CDR3 protein: CASSETTAYEQYF
CDR3 DNA: TGTGCCAGCAGTGAAACGACAGCCTACGAGCAGTACTTC

J gene: TRBJ2-7
D gene: TRBD1
V gene: TRBV10-3
CDR3 length: 16
clone size: NA
CDR3 protein: CAISDAGTGMSYEQYF
CDR3 DNA: TGTGCCATCAGTGACGCCGGGACAGGGATGAGCTACGAGCAGTACTTC

J gene: TRBJ1-2
D gene: TRBD1
V gene: TRBV6-5
CDR3 length: 15
clone size: NA
CDR3 protein: CASSLVPDRVYGYTF
CDR3 DNA: TGTGCCAGCAGTCTTGTACCGGACAGGGTCTATGGCTACACCTTC

J gene: TRBJ1-4
D gene: TRBD1
V gene: TRBV27
CDR3 length: 14
clone size: NA
CDR3 protein: CASKVTTGPEKLFF
CDR3 DNA: TGTGCCAGCAAAGTTACGACAGGGCCTGAAAAACTGTTTTTT

J gene: TRBJ1-2
D gene: NA
V gene: TRBV19
CDR3 length: 14
clone size: NA
CDR3 protein: CASRETGSGSGYTF
CDR3 DNA: TGTGCCAGTAGGGAAACCGGGTCCGGCAGTGGCTACACCTTC

J gene: TRBJ2-7
D gene: NA
V gene: TRBV27
CDR3 length: 15
clone size: NA
CDR3 protein: CASRGDDTSSYEQYF
CDR3 DNA: TGTGCCAGCAGGGGGGATGACACGAGCTCCTACGAGCAGTACTTC

J gene: TRBJ1-3
D gene: TRBD1
V gene: TRBV6-5
CDR3 length: 13
clone size: NA
CDR3 protein: CATGTGRGNTIYF
CDR3 DNA: TGTGCCACGGGGACAGGGCGAGGAAACACCATATATTTT

J gene: TRBJ2-1
D gene: NA
V gene: TRBV11-1
CDR3 length: 12
clone size: NA
CDR3 protein: CASSPRDNEQFF
CDR3 DNA: TGTGCCAGCAGCCCCCGAGACAATGAGCAGTTCTTC

J gene: TRBJ1-6
D gene: TRBD1
V gene: TRBV4-1
CDR3 length: 14
clone size: NA
CDR3 protein: CASSRDRGNSPLHF
CDR3 DNA: TGCGCCAGCAGCCGAGACAGGGGTAATTCACCCCTCCACTTT

J gene: TRBJ2-2
D gene: NA
V gene: TRBV7-2
CDR3 length: 16
clone size: NA
CDR3 protein: CASSLEGYNGGGELFF
CDR3 DNA: TGTGCCAGCAGCTTAGAAGGGTACAACGGCGGCGGGGAGCTGTTTTTT

J gene: TRBJ1-1
D gene: NA
V gene: TRBV11-1
CDR3 length: 15
clone size: NA
CDR3 protein: CASSFQIFGNTEAFF
CDR3 DNA: TGTGCCAGCAGCTTTCAGATCTTTGGGAACACTGAAGCTTTCTTT

J gene: TRBJ2-7
D gene: NA
V gene: TRBV19
CDR3 length: 17
clone size: NA
CDR3 protein: CASSRPRGARSTYEQYF
CDR3 DNA: TGTGCCAGTAGCAGACCCAGGGGGGCACGGAGCACCTACGAGCAGTACTTC

J gene: TRBJ1-5
D gene: TRBD1
V gene: TRBV15
CDR3 length: 18
clone size: NA
CDR3 protein: CATSRDNGMGRGTQPQHF
CDR3 DNA: TGTGCCACCAGCAGAGACAATGGGATGGGCAGGGGGACCCAGCCCCAGCATTTT

J gene: TRBJ1-1
D gene: NA
V gene: TRBV3-1/TRBV3-2
CDR3 length: 15
clone size: NA
CDR3 protein: CASSLNGQMNTEAFF
CDR3 DNA: TGTGCCAGCAGCCTGAACGGACAGATGAACACTGAAGCTTTCTTT

J gene: TRBJ2-5
D gene: TRBD2
V gene: TRBV5-1
CDR3 length: 15
clone size: NA
CDR3 protein: CASSLYGTSRETQYF
CDR3 DNA: TGCGCCAGCAGCTTGTATGGGACTAGCAGGGAGACCCAGTACTTC

J gene: TRBJ2-1
D gene: TRBD2
V gene: TRBV10-2
CDR3 length: 15
clone size: NA
CDR3 protein: CASTIAGAKANEQFF
CDR3 DNA: TGCGCCAGCACCATAGCGGGGGCAAAGGCGAATGAGCAGTTCTTC

J gene: TRBJ1-4
D gene: NA
V gene: TRBV5-6
CDR3 length: 14
clone size: NA
CDR3 protein: CASSLAQGGEKLFF
CDR3 DNA: TGTGCCAGCAGCTTGGCGCAGGGCGGTGAAAAACTGTTTTTT

J gene: TRBJ1-2
D gene: NA
V gene: TRBV20-1
CDR3 length: 10
clone size: NA
CDR3 protein: CSALNGGYTF
CDR3 DNA: TGCAGTGCTTTAAACGGCGGCTACACCTTC

J gene: TRBJ1-5
D gene: NA
V gene: TRBV5-4
CDR3 length: 13
clone size: NA
CDR3 protein: CASSFGRNQPQHF
CDR3 DNA: TGTGCCAGCAGCTTTGGGAGGAATCAGCCCCAGCATTTT

J gene: TRBJ2-7
D gene: NA
V gene: TRBV27
CDR3 length: 14
clone size: NA
CDR3 protein: CASSLEGVNYEQYF
CDR3 DNA: TGTGCCAGCAGTTTGGAGGGCGTGAACTACGAGCAGTACTTC

J gene: TRBJ2-3
D gene: TRBD1
V gene: TRBV4-2
CDR3 length: 17
clone size: NA
CDR3 protein: CASSQRDRGWSTDTQYF
CDR3 DNA: TGTGCCAGCAGCCAACGGGACAGGGGATGGAGCACAGATACGCAGTATTTT

J gene: TRBJ1-1
D gene: NA
V gene: TRBV6-5
CDR3 length: 11
clone size: NA
CDR3 protein: CASRDYTEAFF
CDR3 DNA: TGTGCCAGCAGGGACTACACTGAAGCTTTCTTT

J gene: TRBJ2-5
D gene: TRBD2
V gene: TRBV24-1
CDR3 length: 18
clone size: NA
CDR3 protein: CATSETGVGGRVAETQYF
CDR3 DNA: TGTGCCACCAGTGAAACAGGGGTAGGCGGGAGGGTAGCAGAGACCCAGTACTTC

J gene: TRBJ1-1
D gene: NA
V gene: TRBV14
CDR3 length: 17
clone size: NA
CDR3 protein: CASSRENSLTSNTEAFF
CDR3 DNA: TGTGCCAGCAGCAGAGAAAATTCTCTGACATCGAACACTGAAGCTTTCTTT

J gene: TRBJ1-6
D gene: NA
V gene: TRBV6-5
CDR3 length: 15
clone size: few
CDR3 protein: CASSYDGGRWSPLHF
CDR3 DNA: TGTGCCAGCAGTTACGACGGGGGGAGATGGTCACCCCTCCACTTT

J gene: TRBJ1-1
D gene: TRBD1
V gene: TRBV6-5
CDR3 length: 14
clone size: NA
CDR3 protein: CASSPTGGYTEAFF
CDR3 DNA: TGTGCCAGCAGCCCCACAGGGGGCTACACTGAAGCTTTCTTT

J gene: TRBJ1-1
D gene: NA
V gene: TRBV27
CDR3 length: 12
clone size: NA
CDR3 protein: CATKTVNTEAFF
CDR3 DNA: TGTGCCACCAAGACAGTTAACACTGAAGCTTTCTTT

J gene: TRBJ2-7
D gene: NA
V gene: TRBV15
CDR3 length: 15
clone size: once
CDR3 protein: CATSRDLRGLYEQYF
CDR3 DNA: TGTGCCACCAGCAGAGATTTACGAGGTTTGTACGAGCAGTACTTC

J gene: TRBJ1-1
D gene: NA
V gene: TRBV7-2
CDR3 length: 12
clone size: NA
CDR3 protein: CASSPANTEAFF
CDR3 DNA: TGTGCCAGCAGCCCTGCGAACACTGAAGCTTTCTTT

J gene: TRBJ2-3
D gene: NA
V gene: TRBV5-5
CDR3 length: 17
clone size: NA
CDR3 protein: CASSLSPLPVSTDTQYF
CDR3 DNA: TGTGCCAGCAGCTTGTCCCCCCTGCCGGTGAGCACAGATACGCAGTATTTT

J gene: TRBJ1-1
D gene: NA
V gene: TRBV30
CDR3 length: 14
clone size: NA
CDR3 protein: CARLGGGGDTEAFF
CDR3 DNA: TGTGCCCGCCTGGGGGGAGGTGGGGACACTGAAGCTTTCTTT

J gene: TRBJ1-3
D gene: NA
V gene: TRBV6-5
CDR3 length: 14
clone size: once
CDR3 protein: CASIARVGGNTIYF
CDR3 DNA: TGTGCCAGCATCGCACGCGTCGGAGGAAACACCATATATTTT

J gene: TRBJ2-1
D gene: NA
V gene: TRBV5-6
CDR3 length: 15
clone size: NA
CDR3 protein: CASSLVSSSYNEQFF
CDR3 DNA: TGTGCCAGCAGCTTGGTGTCAAGCTCCTACAATGAGCAGTTCTTC

J gene: TRBJ2-2
D gene: NA
V gene: TRBV6-1
CDR3 length: 15
clone size: NA
CDR3 protein: CASSEREGEAGELFF
CDR3 DNA: TGTGCCAGCAGTGAACGTGAGGGGGAGGCCGGGGAGCTGTTTTTT

J gene: TRBJ2-7
D gene: NA
V gene: TRBV11-2
CDR3 length: 15
clone size: NA
CDR3 protein: CASSLGGGAVYEQYF
CDR3 DNA: TGTGCCAGCAGCTTAGGAGGGGGGGCTGTTTACGAGCAGTACTTC

J gene: TRBJ2-2
D gene: NA
V gene: TRBV2
CDR3 length: 14
clone size: once
CDR3 protein: CASSLKQVTGELFF
CDR3 DNA: TGTGCCAGCAGCCTTAAGCAGGTCACCGGGGAGCTGTTTTTT

J gene: TRBJ2-7
D gene: NA
V gene: TRBV5-4
CDR3 length: 15
clone size: NA
CDR3 protein: CASSLDETGIYEQYF
CDR3 DNA: TGTGCCAGCAGCTTGGATGAGACTGGGATCTACGAGCAGTACTTC

J gene: TRBJ1-2
D gene: NA
V gene: TRBV9
CDR3 length: 10
clone size: NA
CDR3 protein: CASSSPPYTF
CDR3 DNA: TGTGCCAGCAGCTCCCCGCCCTACACCTTC

J gene: TRBJ1-6
D gene: NA
V gene: TRBV7-9
CDR3 length: 13
clone size: NA
CDR3 protein: CASGAEYNSPLHF
CDR3 DNA: TGTGCCAGCGGGGCAGAATATAATTCACCCCTCCACTTT

J gene: TRBJ1-4
D gene: TRBD1
V gene: TRBV10-2
CDR3 length: 13
clone size: NA
CDR3 protein: CASSWTGGGKLFF
CDR3 DNA: TGCGCCAGCAGTTGGACAGGGGGTGGAAAACTGTTTTTT

J gene: TRBJ2-5
D gene: NA
V gene: TRBV6-5
CDR3 length: 15
clone size: NA
CDR3 protein: CASTALADRAETQYF
CDR3 DNA: TGTGCCAGCACCGCACTAGCCGACCGAGCAGAGACCCAGTACTTC

J gene: TRBJ1-5
D gene: TRBD1
V gene: TRBV2
CDR3 length: 16
clone size: once
CDR3 protein: CASMGTDDYSNQPQHF
CDR3 DNA: TGTGCCAGCATGGGGACAGACGATTATAGCAATCAGCCCCAGCATTTT

J gene: TRBJ1-3
D gene: TRBD1
V gene: TRBV4-2
CDR3 length: 17
clone size: NA
CDR3 protein: CASSQDPQGRGGNAIYF
CDR3 DNA: TGTGCCAGCAGCCAAGATCCACAGGGGAGGGGCGGAAACGCCATATATTTT

J gene: TRBJ1-1
D gene: NA
V gene: TRBV11-3
CDR3 length: 13
clone size: NA
CDR3 protein: CASSLDYAEAAFF
CDR3 DNA: TGTGCCAGCAGCTTAGATTACGCGGAAGCAGCTTTCTTT

J gene: TRBJ1-1
D gene: NA
V gene: TRBV11-3
CDR3 length: 13
clone size: once
CDR3 protein: CASSLRVNTEAFF
CDR3 DNA: TGTGCCAGCAGCTTGAGGGTCAACACTGAAGCTTTCTTT

J gene: TRBJ1-1
D gene: NA
V gene: TRBV12-3/TRBV12-4
CDR3 length: 12
clone size: NA
CDR3 protein: CASSSSLAEAFF
CDR3 DNA: TGTGCCAGCAGTTCCTCATTGGCTGAAGCTTTCTTT

J gene: TRBJ1-2
D gene: NA
V gene: TRBV28
CDR3 length: 14
clone size: NA
CDR3 protein: CASSFLLIGDGYTF
CDR3 DNA: TGTGCCAGCAGTTTCCTCCTAATCGGGGACGGCTACACCTTC

J gene: TRBJ1-1
D gene: NA
V gene: TRBV5-6
CDR3 length: 15
clone size: NA
CDR3 protein: CASSFPSGPNTEAFF
CDR3 DNA: TGTGCCAGCAGCTTTCCCTCAGGACCGAACACTGAAGCTTTCTTT